This T cell receptor (beta chain) was found in a study of blood T cell repertoires in COVID-19. Overall study: COVID-19 samples, acute and convalescent, were from the United States, Italy and Spain. The analysed material was cDNA or gDNA that came from T cells, B-cell-depleted T cells, or PBMCs.

Authors' processing steps: From reference gene primer amplification, estimates of nucleated cell counts were derived. Sequenced by immunoSEQ multiplex PCR; TCRdb stores in-frame clones only, minus some. V and J calls and clone size are as listed in that table; D and trimming were resolved from the DNA. The table includes 400,000 or so clones, 85% to 90% detected once. Individuals aged about 18 to 90 years were recruited from about two dozen US areas. The junction had 5 bases not matched to a gene; V was cut back by 2 bases and J by 4 bases. This CDR3 has 14 residues. CDR1 is SGHRS, CDR2 YFSETQ, per germline. Notes on this clone: Other DNA sequences in this specimen translate into the identical CDR3.

This TCR was recovered from a man younger than 40 who had recovered from COVID-19. The source material was PBMCs or T cells enriched from blood (not recorded which). V is TRBV5-1 and J is TRBJ2-7, with 8 positions matching TRBD1. CDR3 coding DNA: TGCGCCAGCAGCTTAGGACAGGGCGCTTACGAGCAGTACTTC. It encodes CASSLGQGAYEQYF.